Below are 21 T cell receptor beta chains sequenced from a single sample in a study of cytomegalovirus exposure and HLA in healthy donors. Primers included in the PCR were 60 Vbeta and 13 Jbeta primers. Some clones are missing from TCRdb's copy, which holds only in-frame ones; the method was immunoSEQ multiplex PCR. This sample has about 190,000 clones, with roughly 80% found just once. The sample consisted of PBMCs. Source of these receptors: a woman aged 25 to 45 in good health and CMV-seropositive.

This sequence joins TRBV9 and TRBJ2-1; 14 nucleotides line up with TRBD2. Germline CDR1 SGDLS, CDR2 YYNGEE. J was trimmed by 8 bases and V by 4 bases; bases with no gene match: 5. The CDR3 consists of 15 residues. The CDR3 DNA reads TGTGCCAGCAGCCCGGGACTAGCGGGAGTAGATGAGCAGTTCTTC. Amino acid sequence: CASSPGLAGVDEQFF. The full variable domain, rest sourced from reference TRBV9 and TRBJ2-1, is DSGVTQTPKHLITATGQRVTLRCSPRSGDLSVYWYQQSLDQGLQFLIQYYNGEERAKGNILERFSAQQFPDLHSELNLSSLELGDSALYFCASSPGLAGVDEQFFGPGTRLTVL.

V gene TRBV9 combines with J gene TRBJ2-2; the D gene is possibly TRBD2 (6 bases). Germline loops: CDR1 SGDLS, CDR2 YYNGEE. The V and J ends lost 0 bases and 0 bases respectively, with 12 bases between them. The CDR3 extends over 17 amino acids. Written as DNA, the CDR3 is TGTGCCAGCAGCGTAGGGGGGACTGTTACGAACACCGGGGAGCTGTTTTTT. It specifies CASSVGGTVTNTGELFF. The whole variable domain, filled in from reference TRBV9 and TRBJ2-2, reads DSGVTQTPKHLITATGQRVTLRCSPRSGDLSVYWYQQSLDQGLQFLIQYYNGEERAKGNILERFSAQQFPDLHSELNLSSLELGDSALYFCASSVGGTVTNTGELFFGEGSRLTVL.

This rearrangement joins TRBV19 to TRBJ1-2; D call uncertain. Looked up from germline, CDR1 is LNHDA and CDR2 is SQIVND (reference sequence). The CDR3 contains 15 residues. Trimming left V 3 bases short and J 3 bases short, with 14 bases between. CDR3 in DNA: TGTGCCAGTAGTATCTTCGGTTTGGCGGACTATGGCTACACCTTC. Protein: CASSIFGLADYGYTF.

This CDR3 is CASSRGTVNQPQHF. CDR3 nucleotides: TGCGCCAGCAGCCGAGGGACAGTCAATCAGCCCCAGCATTTT. The chain carries TRBV4-1 and TRBJ1-5; the match to TRBD1 covers 7 bases. From germline, CDR1 is MGHRA and CDR2 YSYEKL. Losses at the gene ends were 4 bases for V and 3 bases for J; bases not matched to a gene: 3. The CDR3 runs 14 residues.

The chain recombines TRBV15 with TRBJ2-5; TRBD2 aligns across 11 bases. The CDR3 runs to 16 residues. The ends lost 5 bases at V and 3 bases at J; junction bases unmatched: 8. The germline V gene encodes CDR1 LNHNV and CDR2 YYDKDF (reference sequence). The CDR3 sequence: CATSETLLAGEETQYF. The CDR3 nucleotides are TGTGCCACCAGCGAGACCCTACTAGCGGGGGAAGAGACCCAGTACTTC.

The chain uses TRBV6-5 and TRBJ2-3; TRBD1 agrees at 8 bases. Losses at the gene ends were 2 bases for V and 6 bases for J; bases not matched to a gene: 7. CDR1 and CDR2 (germline): MNHEY, SVGAGI. This CDR3 contains 15 residues. Written as DNA, the CDR3 is TGTGCCAGCAGTTACGACAGGGGCAATGGCGATACGCAGTATTTT. Translating gives CASSYDRGNGDTQYF.

This clone has only a few counts. The V call is TRBV9, the J call TRBJ2-7; 11 nucleotides line up with TRBD2. V was clipped by 4 bases and J by 0 bases; unmatched bases: 3. Germline-derived CDR1 and CDR2 are SGDLS and YYNGEE. The CDR3 is 15 amino acids. CDR3 residues: CASSTGTSGSYEQYF. The DNA for the CDR3 is TGTGCCAGCAGCACCGGGACTAGCGGCTCCTACGAGCAGTACTTC.

The genes are TRBV10-2 and TRBJ1-1; D call uncertain. This CDR3 has 13 amino acids. Trimming left V 6 bases short and J 1 base short, with 9 bases between. Germline V gene lookup returns CDR1 WSHSY and CDR2 SAAADI. The CDR3 nucleotides are TGCGCCAGCAGACCTAGGAGGAACACTGAAGCTTTCTTT. The encoded protein is CASRPRRNTEAFF.

The V and J genes are TRBV9 and TRBJ2-5; 8 bases fit TRBD2. V trimming: 2 bases; J trimming: 5 bases; junction bases outside the gene matches: 8. Germline V gives CDR1 SGDLS, CDR2 YYNGEE. The CDR3 is made up of 15 amino acids. CDR3 region: CASSVAGGEAETQYF. The CDR3 DNA reads TGTGCCAGCAGCGTCGCGGGGGGTGAAGCGGAGACCCAGTACTTC.

This chain connects TRBV7-2 to TRBJ2-3, with 9 positions matching TRBD2. CDR3 length: 15 amino acids. Trimming cost V 6 bases and J 0 bases; bases outside gene matches: 4. CDR1 SGHTA and CDR2 FQGNSA come from the germline V gene. This chain's CDR3 is CASRRGGQSTDTQYF. CDR3 nucleotide sequence: TGTGCCAGCAGGCGGGGGGGCCAAAGCACAGATACGCAGTATTTT.

The chain combines TRBV29-1 with TRBJ1-1; no firm D call. With 4 bases removed from V and 4 bases from J, the gap between germline ends came to 7 bases. The CDR3 loop spans 11 amino acids. Germline lookup yields CDR1 SQVTM and CDR2 ANQGSEA. CDR3 DNA: TGCAGCGTTGGCCTGGCCACTGAAGCTTTCTTT. This codes for CSVGLATEAFF. The variable domain in full, with the rest retrieved from reference TRBV29-1 and TRBJ1-1, is SAVISQKPSRDICQRGTSLTIQCQVDSQVTMMFWYRQQPGQSLTLIATANQGSEATYESGFVIDKFPISRPNLTFSTLTVSNMSPEDSSIYLCSVGLATEAFFGQGTRLTVV.

V and J are TRBV7-6 and TRBJ2-3; 9 bases fit TRBD2. After removal of 1 base from V and 5 bases from J, the junction contained 10 bases not matched to a gene. CDR1 and CDR2 from the germline V gene are SGHVS and FNYEAQ. The CDR3 covers 17 residues. The CDR3 DNA reads as TGTGCCAGCAGCTTAGACACCCCTAGCGGGACCATAGATACGCAGTATTTT. It codes for CASSLDTPSGTIDTQYF.

J is TRBJ1-1 and V is TRBV6-5; 8 bases match TRBD1. Trimming removed 4 bases from V and 0 bases from J; junction bases left unmatched: 7. This CDR3 comprises 16 residues. Germline V gene data show CDR1 as MNHEY and CDR2 as SVGAGI. CDR3 sequence (DNA): TGTGCCAGCAGTTTCGTCCAGACAGGGGTGAACACTGAAGCTTTCTTT. Protein product: CASSFVQTGVNTEAFF.

The V and J genes are TRBV28 and TRBJ2-5, with 10 bases lining up with TRBD2. The CDR3 covers 12 residues. Trimming at V came to 9 bases and at J to 4 bases, leaving 2 bases not matched to a gene. Germline V lookup: CDR1 MDHEN, CDR2 SYDVKM. The CDR3, as DNA: TGTGCCAGTTTAGCGGGAGGAGAGACCCAGTACTTC. Amino acids: CASLAGGETQYF.

The rearrangement uses TRBV7-2 and TRBJ2-7; D uncertain. Germline V CDR1 and CDR2: SGHTA, FQGNSA. V was trimmed by 1 base and J by 6 bases, leaving 7 bases between them. The CDR3 has 12 residues. Written as DNA, the CDR3 is TGTGCCAGCAGCTTAGGGGCCTTCGAGCAGTACTTC. Translation: CASSLGAFEQYF.

The gene calls are TRBV5-1 and TRBJ2-5, with TRBD1 identical over 9 bases. The CDR3 is made up of 14 amino acids. The V and J ends lost 4 bases and 4 bases, in that order; junction bases with no gene match: 5. From germline, CDR1 is SGHRS and CDR2 YFSETQ. The DNA of the CDR3 is TGCGCCAGCAGCATAGACAGGGGGATAGAGACCCAGTACTTC. It codes for CASSIDRGIETQYF.

Ten or more counts support this clone. The rearrangement joins TRBV5-1 to TRBJ2-7, with a possible D match to TRBD1 (6 bases). Germline V gene data show CDR1 as SGHRS and CDR2 as YFSETQ. V was cut by 0 bases and J by 6 bases, with 13 bases left in between. This CDR3 comprises 14 residues. CDR3 sequence reads: CASSLDGVGGEQYF. The DNA for the CDR3 is TGCGCCAGCAGCTTGGACGGTGTAGGGGGCGAGCAGTACTTC.

This sequence joins TRBV7-2 and TRBJ1-3; no firm D call. The CDR3 contains 14 residues. Trimming cost V 3 bases and J 0 bases, with 6 bases left between them. Germline CDR1 reads SGHTA; CDR2 reads FQGNSA. The CDR3 sequence: CASSFESSGNTIYF. The CDR3 nucleotides read TGTGCCAGCAGCTTCGAGTCCTCTGGAAACACCATATATTTT.

The V gene is TRBV28, the J gene TRBJ1-2, with TRBD1 as a possible D gene (5 bases). Germline loops: CDR1 MDHEN, CDR2 SYDVKM. This CDR3 is 16 amino acids long. V dropped 5 bases and J dropped 5 bases, with 21 bases sitting between them. The CDR3 DNA reads TGTGCCAGCAGTAGACCCCTTCGAACCGGGGGGTATGGCTACACCTTC. This sequence encodes CASSRPLRTGGYGYTF.

The V and J genes are TRBV11-2 and TRBJ1-1; 9 positions match TRBD1. The CDR3 is 17 amino acids. J was trimmed by 3 bases and V by 2 bases; bases with no gene match: 10. CDR1 is SGHAT, CDR2 FQNNGV, per germline. The CDR3, as DNA: TGTGCCAGCAGCTTAAATGTAGGGGGGACAGGGCACACTGAAGCTTTCTTT. It encodes CASSLNVGGTGHTEAFF.

The V gene is TRBV10-3, the J gene TRBJ2-1; 12 nucleotides agree with TRBD2. The CDR3 loop spans 16 amino acids. Trimming removed 8 bases from V and 0 bases from J; junction bases left unmatched: 5. Germline V gene data show CDR1 as ENHRY and CDR2 as SYGVKD. The chain's CDR3 is CAIGGLAGFSYNEQFF. The CDR3 DNA sequence: TGTGCCATCGGGGGACTAGCGGGTTTCTCCTACAATGAGCAGTTCTTC.